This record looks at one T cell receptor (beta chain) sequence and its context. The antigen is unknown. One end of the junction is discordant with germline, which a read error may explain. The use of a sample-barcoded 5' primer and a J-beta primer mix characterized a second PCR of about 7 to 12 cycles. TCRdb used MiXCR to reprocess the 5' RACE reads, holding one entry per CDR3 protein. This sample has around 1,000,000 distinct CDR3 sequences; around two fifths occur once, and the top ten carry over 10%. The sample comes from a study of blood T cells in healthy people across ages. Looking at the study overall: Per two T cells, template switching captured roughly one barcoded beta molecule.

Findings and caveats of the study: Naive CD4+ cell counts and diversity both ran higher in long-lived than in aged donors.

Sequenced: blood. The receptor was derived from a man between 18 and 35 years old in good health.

The CDR3 DNA is TGTGCCTGGAGTGCTAGTGGCGGCTATGACTACACCTTC. It yields the protein CAWSASGGYDYTF. The V call is TRBV30, the J call TRBJ1-2; D ambiguous. The CDR3 extends over 13 amino acids. The V gene's germline CDR1 is GTSNPN and CDR2 SVGIG (reference sequence).